This TCR beta chain appears in the sequencing data of a study of blood T cell repertoires in COVID-19. Study at large: The United States, Italy and Spain supplied acute and convalescent COVID-19 samples. The analysed material was cDNA or gDNA that came from T cells, B-cell-depleted T cells, or PBMCs.

The CDR3 runs 15 residues. With V trimmed by 4 bases and J by 9 bases, 9 bases remained unmatched. Germline V lookup: CDR1 SGHRS, CDR2 YFSETQ. In the original workflow: Nucleated cell counts were estimated from reference gene primer amplification. Method: immunoSEQ multiplex PCR; TCRdb's copy keeps in-frame clones and lacks some. The V and J calls and clone size were taken over from that table, and D and trimming were inferred from the DNA. The sample includes approximately 170,000 clones, about 81% of them seen just once. The chain combines TRBV5-1 with TRBJ2-1; TRBD2 agrees at 11 bases. The origin of this receptor is a man aged 60 to 75 with active or convalescent COVID-19. Input material: peripheral blood. This CDR3 is CASSLTSGMVSEQFF. The CDR3 DNA reads as TGCGCCAGCAGCCTGACTAGCGGGATGGTTAGTGAGCAGTTCTTC.